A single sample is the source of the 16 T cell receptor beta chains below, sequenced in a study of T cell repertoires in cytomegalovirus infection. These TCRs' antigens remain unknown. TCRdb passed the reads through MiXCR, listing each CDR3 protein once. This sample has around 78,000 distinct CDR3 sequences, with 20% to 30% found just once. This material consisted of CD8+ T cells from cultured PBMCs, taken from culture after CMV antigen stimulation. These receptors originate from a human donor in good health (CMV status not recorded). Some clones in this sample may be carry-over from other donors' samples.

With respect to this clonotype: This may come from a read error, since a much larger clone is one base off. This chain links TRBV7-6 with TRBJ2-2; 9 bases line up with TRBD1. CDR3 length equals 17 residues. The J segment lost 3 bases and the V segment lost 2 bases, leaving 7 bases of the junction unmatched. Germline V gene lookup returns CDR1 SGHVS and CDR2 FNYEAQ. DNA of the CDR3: TGTGCCAGCAGCTTAACTAGGACAGGGGTGGACACCGGGGAGCTGTTTTTT. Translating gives CASSLTRTGVDTGELFF.

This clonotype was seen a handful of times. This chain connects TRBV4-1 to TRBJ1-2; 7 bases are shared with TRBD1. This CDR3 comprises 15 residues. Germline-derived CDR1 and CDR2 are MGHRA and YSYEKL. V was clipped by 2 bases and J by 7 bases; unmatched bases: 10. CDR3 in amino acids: CASSQYDRALSGYTF. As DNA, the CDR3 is TGCGCCAGCAGCCAATACGACAGGGCCCTCTCTGGCTACACCTTC.

In DNA, the CDR3 is TGCGCCAGCAGCCAAGATGGCAGGGGAGGCTACACCTTC. Its translation is CASSQDGRGGYTF. This rearrangement joins TRBV4-1 to TRBJ1-2; weak D call: TRBD1 (6 bases). The CDR3 consists of 13 residues. The V gene's germline CDR1 is MGHRA and CDR2 YSYEKL. Trimming cost V 0 bases and J 8 bases, with 10 bases left between them.

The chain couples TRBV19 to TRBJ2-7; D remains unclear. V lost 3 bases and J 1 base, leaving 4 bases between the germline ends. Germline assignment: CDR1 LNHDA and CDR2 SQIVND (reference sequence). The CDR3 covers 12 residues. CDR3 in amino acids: CASSIRSYEQYF. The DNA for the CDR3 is TGTGCCAGTAGTATTAGATCCTACGAGCAGTACTTC.

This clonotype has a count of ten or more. CDR3 nucleotide sequence: TGTGCCAGCACCCACCCCGGGACTAGCGGGGGGAGCTCCTACAATGAGCAGTTCTTC. It encodes CASTHPGTSGGSSYNEQFF. The genes are TRBV12-3 or TRBV12-4 and TRBJ2-1; 15 bases fit TRBD2. The CDR3 runs to 19 residues. The junction had 10 bases not matched to a gene; V was cut back by 7 bases and J by 0 bases.

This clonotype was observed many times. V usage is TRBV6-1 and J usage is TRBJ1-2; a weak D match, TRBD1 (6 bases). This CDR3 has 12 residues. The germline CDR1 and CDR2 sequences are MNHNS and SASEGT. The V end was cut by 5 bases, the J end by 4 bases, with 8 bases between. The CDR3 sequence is CASSPDSYGYTF. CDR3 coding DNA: TGTGCCAGCAGTCCGGACAGCTATGGCTACACCTTC.

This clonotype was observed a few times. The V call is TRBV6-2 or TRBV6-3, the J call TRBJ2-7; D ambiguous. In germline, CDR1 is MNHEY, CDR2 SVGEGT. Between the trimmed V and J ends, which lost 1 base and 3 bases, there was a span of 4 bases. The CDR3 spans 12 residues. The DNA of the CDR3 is TGTGCCAGCAGTTACTGGGGCTACGAGCAGTACTTC. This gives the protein CASSYWGYEQYF.

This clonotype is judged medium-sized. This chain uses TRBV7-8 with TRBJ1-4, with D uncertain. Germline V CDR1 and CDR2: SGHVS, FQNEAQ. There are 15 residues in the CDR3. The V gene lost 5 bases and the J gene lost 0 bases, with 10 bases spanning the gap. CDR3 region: CASSHTSATNEKLFF. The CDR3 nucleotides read TGTGCCAGCAGCCACACCAGCGCAACTAATGAAAAACTGTTTTTT.

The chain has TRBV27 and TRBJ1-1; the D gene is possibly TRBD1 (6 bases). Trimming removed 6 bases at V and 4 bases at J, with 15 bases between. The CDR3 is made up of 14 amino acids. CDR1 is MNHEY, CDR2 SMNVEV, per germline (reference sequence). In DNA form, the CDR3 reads TGTGCCAGCAGCCGGGGAGGGGGGAGCACTGAAGCTTTCTTT. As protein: CASSRGGGSTEAFF.

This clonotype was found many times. The CDR3 sequence: CASRQGARSSYNEQFF. CDR3 nucleotides: TGTGCCAGCAGGCAGGGGGCGAGAAGCTCCTACAATGAGCAGTTCTTC. This chain connects TRBV27 to TRBJ2-1; TRBD1 agrees at 8 bases. This CDR3 is 16 amino acids long. Per the germline V gene, CDR1 is MNHEY and CDR2 is SMNVEV (reference sequence). V shed 6 bases and J 0 bases; nucleotides not matched to a gene: 7.

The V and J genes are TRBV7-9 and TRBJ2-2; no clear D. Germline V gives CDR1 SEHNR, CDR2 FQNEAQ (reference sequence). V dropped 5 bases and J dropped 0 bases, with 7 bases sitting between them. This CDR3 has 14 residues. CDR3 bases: TGTGCCAGCAGCGGCATTTCGAACACCGGGGAGCTGTTTTTT. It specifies CASSGISNTGELFF.

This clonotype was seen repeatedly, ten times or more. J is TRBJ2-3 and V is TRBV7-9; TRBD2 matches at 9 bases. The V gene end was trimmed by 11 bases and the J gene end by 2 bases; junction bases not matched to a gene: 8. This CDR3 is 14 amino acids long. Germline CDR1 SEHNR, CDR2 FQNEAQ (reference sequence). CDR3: CAALGTSSTDTQYF. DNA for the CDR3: TGTGCCGCGCTAGGGACTAGCTCCACAGATACGCAGTATTTT. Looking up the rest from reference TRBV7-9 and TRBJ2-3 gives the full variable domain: DTGVSQNPRHKITKRGQNVTFRCDPISEHNRLYWYRQTLGQGPEFLTYFQNEAQLEKSRLLSDRFSAERPKGSFSTLEIQRTEQGDSAMYLCAALGTSSTDTQYFGPGTRLTVL.

CDR3 region: CASSLDRESTGNTIYF. The DNA of the CDR3 is TGTGCCAGCAGCTTGGACAGGGAGTCTACTGGAAACACCATATATTTT. This chain uses TRBV5-4 with TRBJ1-3; perhaps TRBD1 as D (6 bases). The V end lost 0 bases, the J end lost 2 bases, and 12 bases lay between the germline ends. The CDR3 has 16 residues. Germline V gene lookup returns CDR1 SGHNT and CDR2 YYREEE (reference sequence).

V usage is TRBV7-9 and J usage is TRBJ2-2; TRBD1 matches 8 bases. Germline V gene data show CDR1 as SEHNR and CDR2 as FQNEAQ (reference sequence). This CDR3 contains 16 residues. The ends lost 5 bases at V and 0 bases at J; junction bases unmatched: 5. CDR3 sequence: CASSPGQGSNTGELFF. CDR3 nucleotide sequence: TGTGCCAGCAGCCCCGGACAGGGCTCGAACACCGGGGAGCTGTTTTTT.

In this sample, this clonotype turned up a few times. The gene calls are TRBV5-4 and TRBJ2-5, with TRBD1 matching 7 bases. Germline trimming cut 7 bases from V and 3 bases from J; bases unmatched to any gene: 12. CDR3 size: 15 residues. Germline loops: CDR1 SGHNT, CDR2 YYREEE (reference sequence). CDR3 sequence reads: CASFAFGTEKETQYF. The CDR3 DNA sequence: TGTGCCAGCTTTGCGTTCGGGACAGAGAAAGAGACCCAGTACTTC.

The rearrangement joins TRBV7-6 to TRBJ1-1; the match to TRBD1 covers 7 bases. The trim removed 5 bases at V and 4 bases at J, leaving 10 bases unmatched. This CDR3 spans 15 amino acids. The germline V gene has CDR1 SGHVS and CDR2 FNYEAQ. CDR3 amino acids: CASSLLEGAPTEAFF. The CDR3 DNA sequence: TGTGCCAGCAGCCTCCTTGAGGGGGCGCCCACTGAAGCTTTCTTT.